The rows below give T cell receptor beta chains drawn from one sample of a study of CD8 T cells in Susac syndrome. One entry per CDR3 protein results from TCRdb running MiXCR on the immunoSEQ multiplex PCR reads. The table includes approximately 190,000 distinct CDR3 sequences, around nine tenths detected once. Sample: CD4+ T cells from PBMCs. These receptor sequences come from a human donor with Susac syndrome. The CDR3 runs from the conserved cysteine through the conserved F or W. A D gene is named only where the DNA matches it firmly. The size entry is marked missing in some rows and otherwise reads once, few, many or a size class.

D gene	CDR3 length	clone size	V gene	J gene	CDR3 DNA	CDR3 protein
TRBD1	18	once	TRBV19	TRBJ1-5	TGTGCCAGTAGTATCCTGGGACCGACAGGGGGACTCAATCAGCCCCAGCATTTT	CASSILGPTGGLNQPQHF
TRBD2	18	-	TRBV7-2	TRBJ2-2	TGTGCCAGCAGCTTAGTATCCCTAGCGGGGGGGAACACCGGGGAGCTGTTTTTT	CASSLVSLAGGNTGELFF
-	12	once	TRBV12-3/TRBV12-4	TRBJ1-2	TGTGCCAGCAGTTCCGACTTCGGTGGCTACACCTTC	CASSSDFGGYTF
-	14	-	TRBV12-3/TRBV12-4	TRBJ2-2	TGTGCCAGCAGTTTCGGATCGAACACCGGGGAGCTGTTTTTT	CASSFGSNTGELFF
TRBD2	16	-	TRBV20-1	TRBJ2-5	TGCAGTGCTAGGGGGACTAGCGGGGGGTACCAAGAGACCCAGTACTTC	CSARGTSGGYQETQYF
-	15	-	TRBV6-6	TRBJ2-3	TGTGCCAGCAGCAAGGATGCAGAGCCAACAGATACGCAGTATTTT	CASSKDAEPTDTQYF
TRBD2	13	-	TRBV3-1	TRBJ2-4	TGTGCCAGCAGCCAAGATCTAGCGGAGGGAACCTACTTC	CASSQDLAEGTYF
-	13	-	TRBV19	TRBJ2-3	TGTGCCACTAAGACCGCTAGCACAGATACGCAGTATTTT	CATKTASTDTQYF
-	15	-	TRBV19	TRBJ1-4	TGTGCCAGTAGTCTCCGCAGGGATACTAATGAAAAACTGTTTTTT	CASSLRRDTNEKLFF
-	11	-	TRBV3-1	TRBJ2-3	TGTGCCAGCAGCAAGCTGGATACGCAGTATTTT	CASSKLDTQYF
-	15	once	TRBV5-4	TRBJ1-1	TGTGCCAGCAGCTTGGACTCGGGGCGTGACACTGAAGCTTTCTTT	CASSLDSGRDTEAFF
TRBD1	14	-	TRBV20-1	TRBJ1-2	TGCAGTGCCCCCGGACAGGGGGCGGTCTATGGCTACACCTTC	CSAPGQGAVYGYTF
-	15	-	TRBV7-2	TRBJ2-1	TGTGCCAGCAGCTTATTGGGAAGCTCCTACAATGAGCAGTTCTTC	CASSLLGSSYNEQFF
TRBD1	15	-	TRBV18	TRBJ2-5	TGTGCCAGCTCACTCAAGACAGGGTTAAGGGAGACCCAGTACTTC	CASSLKTGLRETQYF
-	13	-	TRBV7-2	TRBJ1-2	TGTGCCAGCAGCCGTGATTATAGGAAGGGCTACACCTTC	CASSRDYRKGYTF
-	14	-	TRBV25-1	TRBJ1-2	TGTGCCAGCCCCCAGGGACATTTTAACTATGGCTACACCTTC	CASPQGHFNYGYTF
TRBD1	15	once	TRBV7-9	TRBJ2-7	TGTGCCAGCAGCTTAGGTTGGGACAGGGAATACGAGCAGTACTTC	CASSLGWDREYEQYF
TRBD1	13	-	TRBV5-1	TRBJ1-1	TGCGCCAGCCGGGACAGGGTAGGCACTGAAGCTTTCTTT	CASRDRVGTEAFF
-	16	-	TRBV11-2	TRBJ2-1	TGTGCCAGCAGGAATTACGCGGGGTACTCCTACAATGAGCAGTTCTTC	CASRNYAGYSYNEQFF
-	15	-	TRBV10-3	TRBJ2-1	TGTGCCATCAGTGAGTCCCCCGGATTGGGTAATGAGCAGTTCTTC	CAISESPGLGNEQFF
-	15	once	TRBV6-1	TRBJ1-1	TGTGCCAGCAGTGAATTTGGTTCGGGACACACTGAAGCTTTCTTT	CASSEFGSGHTEAFF
TRBD2	18	-	TRBV7-2	TRBJ2-1	TGTGCCAGCAGCTTAGCGTTTCGGACTAGCGGGAAATACAATGAGCAGTTCTTC	CASSLAFRTSGKYNEQFF
-	14	-	TRBV19	TRBJ1-1	TGTGCCAGTAGTATAGATCGGTTGAACACTGAAGCTTTCTTT	CASSIDRLNTEAFF
-	13	-	TRBV7-9	TRBJ1-1	TGTGCCAGCAGCTTAAATTCGGGCTCAAAAGCTTTCTTT	CASSLNSGSKAFF
TRBD2	15	-	TRBV27	TRBJ2-1	TGTGCCAGCAGCGGGATAACTAGCGGGAGTATCGCGCAGTTCTTC	CASSGITSGSIAQFF
TRBD1	15	-	TRBV20-1	TRBJ2-2	TGCAGTGCTAGACAGGGGACAGGGGTCACCGGGGAGCTGTTTTTT	CSARQGTGVTGELFF
-	13	-	TRBV3-1	TRBJ1-2	TGTGCCGCGGGACCCCAGGGAAACTATGGCTACACCTTC	CAAGPQGNYGYTF
TRBD2	14	-	TRBV12-3/TRBV12-4	TRBJ2-3	TGTGCCAGCAGCGGACTAGTCAGGGCAGATACGCAGTATTTT	CASSGLVRADTQYF
TRBD2	16	-	TRBV3-1	TRBJ2-5	TGTGCCAGCAGCCATCGGACATACGGGGGGCAAGAGACCCAGTACTTC	CASSHRTYGGQETQYF
TRBD2	14	-	TRBV20-1	TRBJ2-7	TGCAGTGCTACCCGACTAGCGGGAGAGTACGAGCAGTACTTC	CSATRLAGEYEQYF
TRBD2	15	-	TRBV20-1	TRBJ2-5	TGCAGTGCTAGTGTTTTAGCGGGAGCGGATGAGACCCAGTACTTC	CSASVLAGADETQYF
-	17	-	TRBV14	TRBJ2-5	TGTGCCAGCAGCCCGCTCCCCGGACAGGGAGGGATGGAGACCCAGTACTTC	CASSPLPGQGGMETQYF
-	17	-	TRBV28	TRBJ1-5	TGTGCCAGCAGTTCTACTCCAGACATATATAGCAATCAGCCCCAGCATTTT	CASSSTPDIYSNQPQHF
-	14	-	TRBV7-9	TRBJ2-7	TGTGCCAGCAGCTTAGGACAGGAACCCTACGAGCAGTACTTC	CASSLGQEPYEQYF
-	14	-	TRBV5-4	TRBJ1-1	TGTGCCAGCACCCCGGCGGGGGGTTACACTGAAGCTTTCTTT	CASTPAGGYTEAFF
-	16	-	TRBV4-1	TRBJ2-7	TGCGCCAGCAGCCGCCTTGGACTAATGAGCGACTACGAGCAGTACTTC	CASSRLGLMSDYEQYF
-	13	-	TRBV7-2	TRBJ1-5	TGTGCCAGCAGCTTCAGGGGCGGTCAGCCCCAGCATTTT	CASSFRGGQPQHF
-	11	-	TRBV12-3/TRBV12-4	TRBJ2-2	TGTGCCAGCAGAAGGGCCGGGGAGCTGTTTTTT	CASRRAGELFF
-	17	-	TRBV24-1	TRBJ2-3	TGTGCCACTCACTGGTTGAGGGGCAAAATATGCACAGATACGCAGTATTTT	CATHWLRGKICTDTQYF
-	14	-	TRBV11-2	TRBJ1-4	TGTGCCAGCAGCTTAGGGCTGGTCAATGAAAAACTGTTTTTT	CASSLGLVNEKLFF
-	15	-	TRBV20-1	TRBJ2-1	TGCAGTGCTAGGGCGGCTACGAGCTCCTACAATGAGCAGTTCTTC	CSARAATSSYNEQFF
TRBD1	15	-	TRBV2	TRBJ1-1	TGTGCCACCTCACCTCAGGGACAGGGAGGCACTGAAGCTTTCTTT	CATSPQGQGGTEAFF
-	16	-	TRBV4-1	TRBJ2-3	TGCGCCAGCAAGGCGTTGGCCAGGCGGATCACAGATACGCAGTATTTT	CASKALARRITDTQYF
-	13	-	TRBV10-3	TRBJ2-7	TGTGCCATCAGTTTCTCCAGGGGGGACGAGCAGTACTTC	CAISFSRGDEQYF
TRBD1	13	-	TRBV5-1	TRBJ2-7	TGCGCCACCAGCCCAGACAGGGGAGGCGAGCAGTACTTC	CATSPDRGGEQYF
-	12	few	TRBV7-8	TRBJ2-5	TGTGCCAGCAGCTTATTTCGGGACTCCCCGTACTTC	CASSLFRDSPYF
-	13	-	TRBV5-1	TRBJ1-5	TGCGCCAGCAGGGGGGAAGAGAGCCAGCCCCAGCATTTT	CASRGEESQPQHF
TRBD2	18	-	TRBV5-4	TRBJ2-1	TGTGCCAGCAGCCTTCGAATACAAACTAGCGGGAGGGACAATGAGCAGTTCTTC	CASSLRIQTSGRDNEQFF
-	15	-	TRBV11-2	TRBJ2-7	TGTGCCAGCAGCTTATCAGGACAAAGCTCCTACGAGCAGTACTTC	CASSLSGQSSYEQYF
-	15	-	TRBV30	TRBJ1-5	TGTGCCTGGAGTGAGGGGAGTCTGGGCAATCAGCCCCAGCATTTT	CAWSEGSLGNQPQHF
-	14	-	TRBV19	TRBJ1-5	TGTGCCAGTAAAAAAATGGCAGGGTATCAGCCCCAGCATTTT	CASKKMAGYQPQHF
TRBD1	15	-	TRBV2	TRBJ2-2	TGTGCCAGCAGCCCTGACAGGGGTAGCACCGGGGAGCTGTTTTTT	CASSPDRGSTGELFF
TRBD1	13	-	TRBV2	TRBJ1-2	TGTGCCAGCAGTGAGACGGGACAGGGACTCGGCACCTTC	CASSETGQGLGTF
-	14	-	TRBV6-6	TRBJ1-3	TGTGCCAGCGTCCGGGGGTTCTCTGGAAACACCATATATTTT	CASVRGFSGNTIYF